This TCR beta chain derives from a study of T cells after yellow fever vaccination. Study-level background: When fractions had low cell numbers, they were prepared with SMART-Seq v4 Ultra Low Input.

Study-wide results and limits: Contamination of FACS-sorted repertoires by abundant clonotypes from the bulk population could occur. It was a small share of clonotypes that appeared in both CD4 and CD8 compartments. Subsequent booster samples again held most clones from primary vaccination (roughly 96% CD4, 85% to 90% CD8).

V was pared by 4 bases and J by 4 bases, with 10 bases between. From germline, CDR1 is LGHNA and CDR2 YSLEER. The CDR3 sequence is 14 residues long. TCRdb used MiXCR to reprocess the 5' RACE reads, holding one entry per CDR3 protein. The sample contains 250,000 to 400,000 distinct CDR3 sequences, 3.5% to 5% of which appear only once. This clonotype was found many times. Its cognate antigen is unknown. J is TRBJ1-4 and V is TRBV4-3; possible D gene TRBD1, 5 bases. The sequence came from a man in his late teens or twenties who received the YFV17D yellow fever vaccine. Sequences were derived from PBMCs, sampled 15 days after the yellow fever booster vaccination. Written as DNA, the CDR3 is TGCGCCAGCAGCCGGACACGGCTTAATGAAAAACTGTTTTTT. Its protein is CASSRTRLNEKLFF.